This record concerns one T cell receptor beta chain sequence. What it binds is unknown. The data stem from a study of cytomegalovirus exposure and HLA in healthy donors. Study findings and constraints: Most TCR sequences were seen very rarely across donors, but some public TCRs occurred in many.

Clones were read by immunoSEQ multiplex PCR, and TCRdb kept only the in-frame ones, dropping some. Of some 130,000 clones in the sample, about 91% are singletons; the top ten hold more than 0.95%. Germline V gene lookup returns CDR1 SGHTA and CDR2 FQGTGA. This CDR3 is built from 16 residues. Trimming cost V 0 bases and J 5 bases, with 15 bases left between them. While the first cohort had over 650 subjects, the donors belonged to the separate validation cohort of over a hundred subjects. The source is a young woman in good health and CMV-seronegative. The J gene is TRBJ2-3, the V gene TRBV7-3; maybe TRBD1 (6 bases). Sequenced material: PBMCs. This CDR3 is CASSLTPGQGRDTQYF. The CDR3 coding sequence is TGTGCCAGCAGCTTAACGCCGGGCCAGGGGAGAGATACGCAGTATTTT.